This record concerns one T cell receptor beta chain sequence. In this sample, this clone turned up a few times. Its antigen target is currently unknown. Per-base quality was not reported, and no clone a single base away is much larger than it. The CDR3 regions of human TCRbeta chains were subjected to immunosequencing. In the paper's pipeline: TCRs in the repertoires were matched against a reference library of SARS-CoV-2-specific TCRs that had been generated with the MIRA antigen-specificity platform. Breadth was defined as the fraction of unique TCRs that were SARS-CoV-2-associated. Depth was defined as the fraction of total T cells that were SARS-CoV-2-associated. Each spike-specific TCR was assigned to its reactive spike region and to a CD4 or CD8 class using the MIRA data. Log10-transformed breadth and depth values were compared by one-way ANOVA with Sidak's multiple comparisons tests. The immuneACCESS repertoire file appears here via TCRdb, limited to in-frame rearrangements. These files lack a portion of the clones; in checked studies, under half of the deficit traces to unresolved V genes, and the cause of the others is not known. V and J calls and clone size are given by that table; D and trimming were obtained from the DNA. The sample table lists about 120,000 clones, around 87% of them with a count of one. The top ten clonotypes cover over 3% of the sample.

The junction shows trimming of 7 bases on V and 8 bases on J, plus 11 bases between the germline ends. The CDR3 sequence holds 11 residues, the cysteine and phenylalanine included. Of the read, only the CDR3 DNA is kept; its 33 bases are in frame from base 1. CDR1 is given as MNHEY and CDR2 as SVGAGI, both from the germline V gene. The data derive from a study of T cell responses to AZD1222 COVID-19 vaccine (dated by TCRdb to the early 2020s). Regarding the study in general: AZD1222 recipients given second doses at about 4 weeks or at about 12 weeks were pooled, since spike-specific TCR depth and breadth were not found to differ between the two schedules. TCR sequencing covered 233 trial participants: 200 to 220 given two doses of AZD1222 and 26 given two doses of MenACWY control vaccine. Trial participants were enrolled by age into subgroups of 18-55, 56-69 and 70-plus years, and roughly 160, 29 and 62 TCR-sequenced participants, respectively, were included in these subgroups.

Study-wide findings and limitations: CD4 TCRs associated with the vaccine covered the entire spike protein, and the dominant responses were in regions 160-218 and 743-854. In the small 56-69-year group, the increase in depth fell short of significance, most likely because of low power. Only 5 to 7 AZD1222 recipients were SARS-CoV-2 seropositive at baseline, limiting conclusions about previously exposed vaccinees. Epitopes outside the regions mutated in the B.1.351 and B.1.1.7 variants were reportedly recognized by nearly half of the unique spike-specific TCRs. Spike-specific TCR breadth and depth rose significantly after two AZD1222 doses compared with day 0 and with MenACWY recipients. Most participants were white British and females outnumbered males, and the authors suggested that clonal diversity may have been underestimated. Because no day 14 peak-response samples were available, repertoires were characterized only after the peak T cell response.

The sample's time point label, in plain terms: baseline before first vaccination. The vaccinee samples were drawn from two UK trials, COV001 and COV002, one of which was a single-blind randomized controlled phase 2/3 trial testing AZD1222 (ChAdOx1 nCoV-19) in healthy adults. For TCRbeta chain sequencing, PBMC samples from trial participants were taken at day 0 and at day 28 after the second dose. Material: peripheral blood, obtained on day 0 of AZD1222 vaccination. The rearrangement combines TRBV6-5 with TRBJ1-2, with no confident D gene call. This TCR was recovered from an adult in good health. CDR3 region: CASIPAGGYTF. Here is the DNA: TGTGCCAGCATCCCGGCTGGGGGCTACACCTTC.